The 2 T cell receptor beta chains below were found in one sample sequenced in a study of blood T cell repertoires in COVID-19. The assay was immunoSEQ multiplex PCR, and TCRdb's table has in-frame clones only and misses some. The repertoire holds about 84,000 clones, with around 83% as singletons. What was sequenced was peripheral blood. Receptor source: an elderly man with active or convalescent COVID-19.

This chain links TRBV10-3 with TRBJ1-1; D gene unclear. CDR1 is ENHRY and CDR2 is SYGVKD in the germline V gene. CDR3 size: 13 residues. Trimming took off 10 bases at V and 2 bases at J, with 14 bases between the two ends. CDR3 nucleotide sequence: TGTGCCACCCATGATACAAGAAACACTGAAGCTTTCTTT. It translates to CATHDTRNTEAFF.

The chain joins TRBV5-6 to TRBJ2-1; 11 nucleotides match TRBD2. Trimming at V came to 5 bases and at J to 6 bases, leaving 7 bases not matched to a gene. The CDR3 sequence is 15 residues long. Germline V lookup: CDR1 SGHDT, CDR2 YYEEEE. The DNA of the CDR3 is TGTGCCAGCAGGCTCAGACTAGCGGGAATCAATGAGCAGTTCTTC. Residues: CASRLRLAGINEQFF.